This record looks at one TCR beta chain sequence and its context. Its antigen is still unknown. The CDR3 runs to 15 residues. V dropped 0 bases and J dropped 0 bases, with 10 bases sitting between them. The germline V gene encodes CDR1 SGDLS and CDR2 YYNGEE. This sample was included in a study of CD8 T cells in Susac syndrome. The study's findings and limits: TCR sequencing and HLA analysis covered a relatively small number of individuals.

RNA totalling roughly 0.5 to 1 ug underwent reverse transcription with random hexamers. With immunoSEQ multiplex PCR, TCR beta CDR3 was amplified across 54 Vbeta and 13 Jbeta. TCRdb analysed the immunoSEQ multiplex PCR reads with MiXCR anew, one entry per CDR3 protein. The top ten hold 0.55% to 0.7% of the sample, which has some 65,000 distinct CDR3 sequences, 90% to 95% seen once. TEMRA cells were FACS-enriched, with CD8+ and CD4+ T cells isolated negatively. The chain uses TRBV9 and TRBJ2-7, with D unresolved. This TCR derives from a human donor with multiple sclerosis. Material for sequencing was CD8+ T cells from PBMCs. CDR3 in DNA: TGTGCCAGCAGCGTAGGAGACGGCCTCTCCTACGAGCAGTACTTC. Amino acid sequence: CASSVGDGLSYEQYF.